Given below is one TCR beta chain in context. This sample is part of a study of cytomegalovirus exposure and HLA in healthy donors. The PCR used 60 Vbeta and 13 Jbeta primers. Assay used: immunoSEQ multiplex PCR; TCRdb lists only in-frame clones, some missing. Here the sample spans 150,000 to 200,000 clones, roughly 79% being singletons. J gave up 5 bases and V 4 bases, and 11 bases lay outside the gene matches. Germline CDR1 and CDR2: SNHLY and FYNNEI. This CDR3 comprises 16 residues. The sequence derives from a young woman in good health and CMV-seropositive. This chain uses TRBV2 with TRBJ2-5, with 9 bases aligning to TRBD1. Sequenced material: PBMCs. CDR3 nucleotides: TGTGCCAGCAGTGGAGGGACAGGGCCTCGGGTTGAGACCCAGTACTTC. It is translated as CASSGGTGPRVETQYF.